This T cell receptor (beta chain) came from a study of shared clonotypes between healthy human individuals. Study observations and caveats: It was observed that 4% to 6% of naive CD4 clonotypes were shared across a few donors.

Remarks on this clone: No antigen is known for it.

Sorted-subset replicate PCRs used around 0.2 ug DNA, 30,000 or so T cell genomes. The assay was immunoSEQ multiplex PCR, and TCRdb's table has in-frame clones only and misses some. Of over a million clones listed, around 78% were seen once; the top ten hold about 0.52%. This CDR3 is built from 15 residues. In germline, CDR1 is SGHTS, CDR2 YDEGEE. The V end lost 4 bases, the J end lost 4 bases, and 15 bases lay between the germline ends. It was into CD45RA+ naive and CD45RA-negative memory subsets that the CD4+ cells were split. Sequencing was carried out using memory CD4+ T cells from PBMCs. Documented subset: CD45RA-negative fraction. The TCR originated in a man between 18 and 29 years old in good health. Some clones in this sample may be carry-over from other donors' samples. This sequence joins TRBV5-8 and TRBJ1-5; D is perhaps TRBD1 (6 bases). This CDR3 reads CASSQGRVANQPQHF. The CDR3 DNA sequence: TGTGCCAGCAGCCAGGGGAGGGTGGCGAATCAGCCCCAGCATTTT. The variable domain in full, with the rest retrieved from reference TRBV5-8 and TRBJ1-5, is EAGVTQSPTHLIKTRGQQATLRCSPISGHTSVYWYQQALGLGLQFLLWYDEGEERNRGNFPPRFSGRQFPNYSSELNVNALELEDSALYLCASSQGRVANQPQHFGDGTRLSIL.